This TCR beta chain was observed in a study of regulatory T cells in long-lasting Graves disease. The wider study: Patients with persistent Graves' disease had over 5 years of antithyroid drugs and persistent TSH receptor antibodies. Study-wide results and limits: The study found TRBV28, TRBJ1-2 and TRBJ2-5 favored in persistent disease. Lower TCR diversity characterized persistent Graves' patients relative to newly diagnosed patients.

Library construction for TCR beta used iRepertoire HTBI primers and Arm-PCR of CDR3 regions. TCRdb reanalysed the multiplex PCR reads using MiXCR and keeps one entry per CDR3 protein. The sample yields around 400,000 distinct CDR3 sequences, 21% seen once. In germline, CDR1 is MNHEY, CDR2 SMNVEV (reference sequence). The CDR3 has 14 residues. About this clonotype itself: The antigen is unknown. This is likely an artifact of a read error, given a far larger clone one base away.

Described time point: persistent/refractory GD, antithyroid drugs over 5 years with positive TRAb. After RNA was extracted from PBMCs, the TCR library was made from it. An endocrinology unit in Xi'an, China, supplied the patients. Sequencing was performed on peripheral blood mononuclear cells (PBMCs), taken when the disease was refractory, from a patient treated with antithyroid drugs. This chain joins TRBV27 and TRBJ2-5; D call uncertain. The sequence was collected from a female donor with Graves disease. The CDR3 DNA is TGTGCCAACAGTTTGAACCTCTACCGAGAGACCCAGTACTTC. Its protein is CANSLNLYRETQYF.